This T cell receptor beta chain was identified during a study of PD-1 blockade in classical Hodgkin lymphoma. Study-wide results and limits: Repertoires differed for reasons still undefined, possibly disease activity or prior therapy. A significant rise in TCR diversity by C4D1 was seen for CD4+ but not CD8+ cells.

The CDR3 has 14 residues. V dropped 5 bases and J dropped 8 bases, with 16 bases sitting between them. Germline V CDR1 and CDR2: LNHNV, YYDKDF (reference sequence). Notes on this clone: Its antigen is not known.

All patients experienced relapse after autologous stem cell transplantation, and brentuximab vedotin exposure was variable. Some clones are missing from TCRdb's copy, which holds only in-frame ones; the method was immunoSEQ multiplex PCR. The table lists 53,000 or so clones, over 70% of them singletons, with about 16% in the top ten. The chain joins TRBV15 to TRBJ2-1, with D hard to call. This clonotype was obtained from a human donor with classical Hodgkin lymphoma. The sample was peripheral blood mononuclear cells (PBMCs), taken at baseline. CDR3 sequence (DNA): TGTGCCACCAGCCTTCCAAGGAGAATCGATGAGCAGTTCTTC. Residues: CATSLPRRIDEQFF.